This T cell receptor (beta chain) was captured in a study of blood T cells in healthy people across ages. Per sample, no less than 5.5 micrograms of total RNA were extracted. PCR was performed a second time for about 6 to 12 cycles using a sample-barcoded 5' primer and a J-beta primer mix. With 12 random nucleotides, a template-switch adaptor tagged each individual cDNA molecule. TCRdb reanalysed the 5' RACE reads using MiXCR and keeps one entry per CDR3 protein. Counted here are roughly 930,000 distinct CDR3 sequences, around 48% occurring once; the ten biggest clones make up around an eighth. V shed 7 bases, J shed 7 bases, and the junction held 11 bases outside the gene matches. CDR3 length equals 15 residues. CDR1 MNHEY and CDR2 SVGAGI come from the germline V gene.

The TCR sequence derives from a man aged 25 to 45 in good health. What was sequenced was blood. This chain connects TRBV6-5 to TRBJ2-1, with 9 positions matching TRBD2. The CDR3 DNA is TGTGCCAGCACCTCAGGGGCGGGGGGGCGTAATGAGCAGTTCTTC. Encoded protein: CASTSGAGGRNEQFF.